This T cell receptor beta chain is from a study of shared clonotypes between healthy human individuals. The CDR3 has 14 amino acids. Trimming removed 0 bases from V and 4 bases from J, with 7 bases in between. Germline V gene data show CDR1 as SGHAT and CDR2 as FQNNGV. The repertoire was sequenced with immunoSEQ multiplex PCR; TCRdb's copy has only in-frame clones and lacks some. The table lists fewer than 650,000 clones, 76% of them singletons, with 10% to 15% in the top ten. This chain uses TRBV11-2 with TRBJ1-3; D gene unclear. Sequencing was carried out using PBMCs. The sequence derives from a woman aged 40 to 50 in good health. Some clones in this sample may be carry-over from other donors' samples. The CDR3: CASSLEEMGNTIYF. DNA of the CDR3: TGTGCCAGCAGCTTAGAAGAAATGGGAAACACCATATATTTT.